Each of the 17 T cell receptor beta chains below was sequenced from the same sample in a study of a mutant IDH1 vaccine in newly diagnosed glioma. Data came from immunoSEQ multiplex PCR; TCRdb stores just in-frame clones and leaves some out. The sample has about 69,000 clones; around 86% are singletons. Time point described: week 35, safety follow-up. Topical imiquimod accompanied each vaccine dose, which consisted of 300 ug of mutant IDH1 20-mer peptide. No cognate antigen is known for these TCRs. The sequencing used PBMCs, collected from a glioma patient whose treatment included an IDH1 peptide vaccine. Receptors originate from a man aged 30 to 39 with glioma.

The chain has TRBV6-5 and TRBJ2-5; D call uncertain. V shed 8 bases and J shed 4 bases, with 14 bases lying between them. CDR3 size: 13 residues. From germline, CDR1 is MNHEY and CDR2 SVGAGI. DNA for the CDR3: TGTGCCAGCTCACCGGCCCCGAGAGAGACCCAGTACTTC. This codes for CASSPAPRETQYF.

The rearrangement joins TRBV6-5 to TRBJ2-7; 9 nucleotides agree with TRBD1. CDR3 size: 14 residues. The junction had 9 bases not matched to a gene; V was cut back by 6 bases and J by 6 bases. Germline assignment: CDR1 MNHEY and CDR2 SVGAGI. The CDR3 spells CASRKGQGYCEQYF. The CDR3 coding sequence is TGTGCCAGCAGGAAGGGACAGGGTTATTGCGAGCAGTACTTC.

The sample holds a few counts of this clone. The chain carries TRBV2 and TRBJ2-1; D unresolved. The CDR3 is 10 residues long. Trimming took off 7 bases at V and 10 bases at J, with 8 bases between the two ends. Germline values: CDR1 SNHLY, CDR2 FYNNEI. In nucleotides, the CDR3 is TGTGCCAGCAATTTGGTGGAGCAGTTCTTC. This sequence encodes CASNLVEQFF.

V is TRBV27 and J is TRBJ2-5; unclear D gene. The CDR3 spans 14 residues. The V gene lost 6 bases and the J gene lost 1 base, with 12 bases spanning the gap. Germline V gene sequence: CDR1 MNHEY, CDR2 SMNVEV (reference sequence). The CDR3 bases are TGTGCCAGCAGCTCTCCTCCTCGCCAAGAGACCCAGTACTTC. It translates to CASSSPPRQETQYF.

V gene TRBV7-2 combines with J gene TRBJ2-7; TRBD1 or TRBD2 may be the D gene (5 bases each). The CDR3 is 12 amino acids. Trimming removed 3 bases at V and 8 bases at J, with 11 bases between. Germline V gene sequence: CDR1 SGHTA, CDR2 FQGNSA. In DNA form, the CDR3 reads TGTGCCAGCAGCTTTTTACCGGGACAGCAGTACTTC. Residues: CASSFLPGQQYF.

This sequence joins TRBV6-5 and TRBJ1-2; D uncertain. Trimming removed 0 bases from V and 8 bases from J, with 16 bases in between. The length of the CDR3 is 15 residues. Germline V gene sequence: CDR1 MNHEY, CDR2 SVGAGI. The CDR3 coding sequence is TGTGCCAGCAGTTACTCGAGGTCCGGTTCTCTCGGCTACACCTTC. It specifies CASSYSRSGSLGYTF.

Worth noting for this clone: A read error may account for a junction end that differs from germline. This chain joins TRBV7-8 and TRBJ2-7, with 11 bases lining up with TRBD2. CDR1 SGHVS and CDR2 FQNEAQ come from the germline V gene. The CDR3 runs to 17 residues. The CDR3 DNA is TGTGCCACCAGCCACCGACTAGCGGGAACACCGACCTACGAGCAGTACTTC. It yields the protein CATSHRLAGTPTYEQYF.

This clone was seen a few times. The chain is built from TRBV30 and TRBJ1-2; TRBD1 matches at 7 bases. Looked up from germline, CDR1 is GTSNPN and CDR2 is SVGIG (reference sequence). The CDR3 extends over 11 amino acids. The J segment lost 8 bases and the V segment lost 7 bases, leaving 7 bases of the junction unmatched. This CDR3 reads CAYSRGNGYTF. For the CDR3, the DNA is TGTGCCTACAGCAGGGGGAACGGCTACACCTTC.

The chain links TRBV5-1 to TRBJ2-7; D tentatively fits TRBD1 or TRBD2 (6 bases each). Trimming removed 0 bases at V and 0 bases at J, with 10 bases between. The CDR3 is made up of 15 amino acids. Germline-derived CDR1 and CDR2 are SGHRS and YFSETQ. In DNA form, the CDR3 reads TGCGCCAGCAGCTTGGGGGGGGCGACCTCCTACGAGCAGTACTTC. Protein: CASSLGGATSYEQYF.

V usage is TRBV21-1 and J usage is TRBJ1-2. TRBV21-1 is a pseudogene segment. CDR3 size: 14 residues. CDR3 residues: CASSKRAPNYGYTF. CDR3 bases: TGTGCCAGCAGCAAAAGGGCACCAAACTATGGCTACACCTTC.

A word on this clone: This sample includes further DNA sequences coding for the same CDR3. V and J are TRBV4-3 and TRBJ1-6, with 8 bases fitting TRBD1. This CDR3 is 15 amino acids long. Germline V gene sequence: CDR1 LGHNA, CDR2 YSLEER. The V and J ends lost 0 bases and 9 bases, in that order; junction bases with no gene match: 4. CDR3 in amino acids: CASSQDRTGSSPLHF. Written as DNA, the CDR3 is TGCGCCAGCAGCCAAGATAGGACAGGGAGTTCACCCCTCCACTTT.

The V and J genes are TRBV2 and TRBJ2-2, with TRBD1 matching 9 bases. The trim removed 6 bases at V and 2 bases at J, leaving 1 base unmatched. CDR3 length: 14 amino acids. Per the germline V gene, CDR1 is SNHLY and CDR2 is FYNNEI. The DNA of the CDR3 is TGTGCCAGCAGGGACAGGGGTAACACCGGGGAGCTGTTTTTT. It specifies CASRDRGNTGELFF. Full variable domain (rest looked up from reference TRBV2 and TRBJ2-2): EPEVTQTPSHQVTQMGQEVILRCVPISNHLYFYWYRQILGQKVEFLVSFYNNEISEKSEIFDDQFSVERPDGSNFTLKIRSTKLEDSAMYFCASRDRGNTGELFFGEGSRLTVL.

The V and J genes are TRBV9 and TRBJ1-1; D unclear. Trimming took off 0 bases at V and 1 base at J, with 7 bases between the two ends. The CDR3 loop spans 14 amino acids. Germline V gives CDR1 SGDLS, CDR2 YYNGEE. CDR3 protein: CASSVAHPNTEAFF. CDR3 nucleotides: TGTGCCAGCAGCGTAGCACATCCGAACACTGAAGCTTTCTTT.

The chain combines TRBV7-8 with TRBJ2-5; D ambiguous. There are 19 residues in the CDR3. V lost 3 bases and J 3 bases, leaving 26 bases between the germline ends. Germline V gene sequence: CDR1 SGHVS, CDR2 FQNEAQ. The CDR3 region has the DNA TGTGCCAGCAGCTTCCCTCGCGGAACAGCCACCCGGATAAAAGAGACCCAGTACTTC. Amino acids: CASSFPRGTATRIKETQYF.

J is TRBJ2-7 and V is TRBV7-2; D is perhaps TRBD1 (7 bases). Germline lookup yields CDR1 SGHTA and CDR2 FQGNSA. Deletions cut 2 bases from V and 5 bases from J, with 19 bases between. The CDR3 spans 16 residues. The CDR3 loop reads CASSLNGVQGGNEQYF. The CDR3 DNA reads as TGTGCCAGCAGCTTAAACGGAGTCCAGGGGGGAAACGAGCAGTACTTC. The full variable domain, completed using reference TRBV7-2 and TRBJ2-7, is GAGVSQSPSNKVTEKGKDVELRCDPISGHTALYWYRQSLGQGLEFLIYFQGNSAPDKSGLPSDRFSAERTGGSVSTLTIQRTQQEDSAVYLCASSLNGVQGGNEQYFGPGTRLTVT.

The chain is built from TRBV4-1 and TRBJ2-1; the D gene is possibly TRBD1 (5 bases). The CDR3 is 16 amino acids. Germline V gene sequence: CDR1 MGHRA, CDR2 YSYEKL. V was shortened by 4 bases and J by 3 bases, with 16 bases between the two germline ends. CDR3 protein: CASSRTSGTGYNEQFF. For the CDR3, the DNA is TGCGCCAGCAGCCGAACTTCCGGAACAGGCTACAATGAGCAGTTCTTC.

This chain links TRBV6-1 with TRBJ2-1; no reliable D call. Germline lookup yields CDR1 MNHNS and CDR2 SASEGT. Trimming removed 3 bases at V and 0 bases at J, with 6 bases between. The CDR3 contains 14 residues. CDR3 in DNA: TGTGCCAGCAGTGATTCGAGCTCCTACAATGAGCAGTTCTTC. It is translated as CASSDSSSYNEQFF.